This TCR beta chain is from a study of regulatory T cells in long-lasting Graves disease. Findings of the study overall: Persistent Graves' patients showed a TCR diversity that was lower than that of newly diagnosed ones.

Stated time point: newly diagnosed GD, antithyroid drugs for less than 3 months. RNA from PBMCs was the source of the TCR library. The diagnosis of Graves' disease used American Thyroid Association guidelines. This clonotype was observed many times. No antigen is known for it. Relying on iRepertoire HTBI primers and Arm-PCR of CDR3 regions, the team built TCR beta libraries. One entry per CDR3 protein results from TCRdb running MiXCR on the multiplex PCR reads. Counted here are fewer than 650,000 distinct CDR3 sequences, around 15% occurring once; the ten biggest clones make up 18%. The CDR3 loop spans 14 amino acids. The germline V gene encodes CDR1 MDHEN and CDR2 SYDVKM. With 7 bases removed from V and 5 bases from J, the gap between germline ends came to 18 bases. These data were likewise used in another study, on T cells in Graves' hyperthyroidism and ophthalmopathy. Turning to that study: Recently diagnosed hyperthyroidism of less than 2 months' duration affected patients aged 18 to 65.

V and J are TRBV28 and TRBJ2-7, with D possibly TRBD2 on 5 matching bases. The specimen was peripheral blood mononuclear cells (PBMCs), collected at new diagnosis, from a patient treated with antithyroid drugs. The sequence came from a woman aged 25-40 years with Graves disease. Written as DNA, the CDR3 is TGTGCCAGCACCTCCGCTGGAGGATCAAACGAGCAGTACTTC. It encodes CASTSAGGSNEQYF.